Below, 31 T cell receptor beta chains from the same sample are listed, as sequenced in a study of blood T cell repertoires in COVID-19. The method was immunoSEQ multiplex PCR; TCRdb's version includes in-frame clones alone and lacks a portion of them. The profile shows some 240,000 clones, 60% to 85% of them singletons. The sample consisted of peripheral blood. The receptors were sampled from a woman between 65 and 79 years old with acute or convalescent COVID-19.

The chain uses TRBV7-2 and TRBJ2-5; tentatively, D is TRBD2 (5 bases). Germline CDR1 reads SGHTA; CDR2 reads FQGNSA. The CDR3 is 13 amino acids. Between the trimmed V and J ends, which lost 5 bases and 7 bases, there was a span of 14 bases. CDR3 protein: CASSPDYSRTQYF. Written as DNA, the CDR3 is TGTGCCAGCAGCCCCGACTATTCCCGGACCCAGTACTTC.

The chain employs TRBV21-1 and TRBJ2-2; the listed D gene, TRBD2, was not tested against the DNA. TRBV21-1 is listed as a pseudogene. CDR3 length: 14 residues. The CDR3 DNA sequence: TGTGCCAGCAGGCGGGACTCGAGCACCGGGGAGCTGTTTTTT. It codes for CASRRDSSTGELFF.

The chain is built from TRBV5-8 and TRBJ2-3; 15 nucleotides agree with TRBD2. The germline gives CDR1 SGHTS, CDR2 YDEGEE. Germline trimming cut 4 bases from V and 1 base from J; bases unmatched to any gene: 7. The CDR3 sequence is 18 residues long. The CDR3 protein is CASSPGTSGGTGTDTQYF. As DNA, the CDR3 is TGTGCCAGCAGCCCTGGGACTAGCGGGGGGACAGGCACAGATACGCAGTATTTT.

The rearrangement links TRBV10-2 to TRBJ2-3, with a tentative D call TRBD2 (5 bases). V gave up 3 bases and J gave up 1 base, with 17 bases separating them. The CDR3 sequence is 17 residues long. The germline CDR1 and CDR2 sequences are WSHSY and SAAADI. The CDR3, as DNA: TGCGCCAGCAGTGATGGAGGAACGGGGTCACGCACAGATACGCAGTATTTT. It specifies CASSDGGTGSRTDTQYF.

The genes are TRBV12-3 or TRBV12-4 and TRBJ1-2; possible D gene TRBD1, 6 bases. The germline V and J ends were trimmed by 8 bases and 0 bases, with 7 bases remaining between them. This CDR3 region has 12 residues. This CDR3 reads CASRQANYGYTF. Written as DNA, the CDR3 is TGTGCCAGCCGACAGGCTAACTATGGCTACACCTTC.

The count of this clone is one. The CDR3 DNA follows: TGCGCCAGCTCCCGAGCCGGGAGCTACACCTTC. Its protein product is CASSRAGSYTF. J is TRBJ1-2 and V is TRBV5-1, with no clear D. Germline CDR1 and CDR2: SGHRS and YFSETQ. This CDR3 is 11 amino acids long. The V end lost 7 bases, the J end lost 9 bases, and 13 bases lay between the germline ends.

The chain carries TRBV3-1 (or the pseudogene TRBV3-2) and TRBJ1-1; possible D gene TRBD1, 6 bases. V was cut by 4 bases and J by 5 bases, with 11 bases left in between. Per germline, CDR1 LGHDT and CDR2 YNNKEL (reference sequence). The CDR3 spans 13 residues. The CDR3 DNA is TGTGCCAGCAGCCCAGGGGCTCGAACTGAAGCTTTCTTT. It encodes CASSPGARTEAFF.

The rearrangement links TRBV25-1 to TRBJ1-1; 7 bases align to TRBD1. V was pared by 3 bases and J by 1 base, with 5 bases of the junction left unmatched. CDR3 length equals 15 residues. Germline V gene lookup returns CDR1 MGHDK and CDR2 SYGVNS. The CDR3 nucleotides are TGTGCCAGCAGTGACGGGGACAGATGGAACACTGAAGCTTTCTTT. This sequence encodes CASSDGDRWNTEAFF.

J is TRBJ2-1 and V is TRBV11-3; 8 positions match TRBD2. CDR3 length: 14 amino acids. CDR1 is SGHNT and CDR2 is YENEEA in the germline V gene. V shed 3 bases and J 7 bases; nucleotides not matched to a gene: 5. Here the CDR3 DNA reads TGTGCCAGCAGCTTGCGGGGGGCTCAAAATGAGCAGTTCTTC. Protein: CASSLRGAQNEQFF.

This clone was observed a few times. The chain couples TRBV20-1 to TRBJ2-7; 9 bases are a match to TRBD2. The CDR3 runs to 16 residues. The V segment lost 3 bases and the J segment 0 bases; nucleotides outside the gene matches: 9. Germline V gene sequence: CDR1 DFQATT, CDR2 SNEGSKA (reference sequence). The CDR3 region has the DNA TGCAGTGCTAGTCGGAGCGGGGGGTATCTCTCCTACGAGCAGTACTTC. It encodes CSASRSGGYLSYEQYF.

The gene calls are TRBV3-1 (or the pseudogene TRBV3-2) and TRBJ2-5, with TRBD2 matching over 13 bases. V trimming: 4 bases; J trimming: 4 bases; junction bases outside the gene matches: 12. The CDR3 spans 18 residues. Germline-derived CDR1 and CDR2 are LGHDT and YNNKEL (reference sequence). CDR3 sequence (DNA): TGTGCCAGCAGCCGCACTAGCGGGGGGGCATTGAGATTAGAGACCCAGTACTTC. The encoded protein is CASSRTSGGALRLETQYF.

Concerning this clone itself: No DNA is shown, since the ends of the CDR3 on it are uncertain; the CDR3 is the one TCRdb lists. V and J are TRBV21-1 and TRBJ2-4; the table's D call TRBD2 went unverified against the DNA. TRBV21-1 has pseudogene status. The CDR3 spans 18 amino acids, including both terminal residues. The CDR3 protein is CASSTQYDCYSGKNIQYF.

J is TRBJ2-5 and V is TRBV5-1; 12 bases line up with TRBD2. Trimming cost V 4 bases and J 3 bases; bases outside gene matches: 4. This CDR3 is built from 15 residues. Germline V CDR1 and CDR2: SGHRS, YFSETQ. CDR3 region: CASSLRLAGEETQYF. The DNA of the CDR3 is TGCGCCAGCAGCCTGAGACTAGCGGGGGAAGAGACCCAGTACTTC.

The chain carries TRBV18 and TRBJ2-5; the match to TRBD1 covers 7 bases. From germline, CDR1 is KGHSH and CDR2 LQKENI. This CDR3 contains 14 residues. The junction had 4 bases not matched to a gene; V was cut back by 4 bases and J by 2 bases. CDR3 sequence (DNA): TGTGCCAGCTCACAGACAGGGAAGCAAGAGACCCAGTACTTC. Encoded protein: CASSQTGKQETQYF.

The rearrangement links TRBV6-6 to TRBJ1-6; D gene uncertain. Germline-derived CDR1 and CDR2 are MNHNY and SVGAGI (reference sequence). V shed 2 bases and J shed 15 bases, with 14 bases lying between them. The CDR3 extends over 13 amino acids. CDR3 amino acids: CASSYITDQDLHF. The CDR3 DNA reads as TGTGCCAGCAGTTACATCACAGACCAAGACCTCCACTTT.

This chain joins TRBV10-3 and TRBJ2-5, with a possible D match to TRBD1 (5 bases). Trimming removed 3 bases from V and 5 bases from J, with 16 bases in between. The CDR3 sequence is 15 residues long. The germline V gene encodes CDR1 ENHRY and CDR2 SYGVKD. CDR3 in amino acids: CAISDGRASAETQYF. DNA of the CDR3: TGTGCCATCAGTGACGGCAGGGCGTCAGCGGAGACCCAGTACTTC.

This chain joins TRBV5-1 and TRBJ2-1; 9 nucleotides line up with TRBD2. Germline CDR1 and CDR2: SGHRS and YFSETQ. The CDR3 is 15 residues long. J gave up 9 bases and V 4 bases, and 11 bases lay outside the gene matches. CDR3 DNA: TGCGCCAGCAGCAGCGGACTAGCGAATGAGGGTGAGCAGTTCTTC. This translates into CASSSGLANEGEQFF.

V and J are TRBV6-1 and TRBJ2-6; perhaps TRBD1 as D (6 bases). Germline assignment: CDR1 MNHNS and CDR2 SASEGT. The CDR3 contains 20 residues. V was pared by 2 bases and J by 4 bases, with 24 bases between. Here the CDR3 DNA reads TGTGCCAGCAGTGAAAATGTGGCAGGGGTTAAGGGCTCCGGGGCCAACGTCCTGACTTTC. Protein sequence: CASSENVAGVKGSGANVLTF.

V and J are TRBV5-1 and TRBJ2-3; possibly TRBD1 for D (5 bases). This CDR3 region has 17 residues. V was shortened by 4 bases and J by 0 bases, with 18 bases between the two germline ends. CDR1 is SGHRS and CDR2 is YFSETQ in the germline V gene. In DNA form, the CDR3 reads TGCGCCAGCAGCCTTGTGCAGCAGGGATCGAGCACAGATACGCAGTATTTT. Protein sequence: CASSLVQQGSSTDTQYF.

The chain uses TRBV7-9 and TRBJ2-5; TRBD2 is a possible D gene (5 bases). Germline lookup yields CDR1 SEHNR and CDR2 FQNEAQ (reference sequence). The V end lost 7 bases, the J end lost 3 bases, and 9 bases lay between the germline ends. The CDR3 has 12 amino acids. Here the CDR3 reads CASNLGEETQYF. Here the CDR3 DNA reads TGTGCCAGCAACCTCGGGGAAGAGACCCAGTACTTC.

The V and J genes are TRBV5-1 and TRBJ2-2, with D tentatively TRBD1 (6 bases). The CDR3 contains 15 residues. The V end lost 2 bases, the J end lost 4 bases, and 12 bases lay between the germline ends. Looked up from germline, CDR1 is SGHRS and CDR2 is YFSETQ. Written as DNA, the CDR3 is TGCGCCAGCAGCTTCGGACAGACTTCCACCGGGGAGCTGTTTTTT. This codes for CASSFGQTSTGELFF.

This sequence joins TRBV28 and TRBJ2-5; 10 bases align to TRBD1. The CDR3 runs 14 residues. V shed 3 bases and J 3 bases; nucleotides not matched to a gene: 1. Looked up from germline, CDR1 is MDHEN and CDR2 is SYDVKM. CDR3 nucleotides: TGTGCCAGCAGTTTGACAGGGGGCGAAGAGACCCAGTACTTC. Protein: CASSLTGGEETQYF.

This clone was picked up many times. Different DNA sequences within this sample yield the same CDR3. The chain links TRBV20-1 to TRBJ2-3, with TRBD2 matching over 7 bases. Trimming cost V 5 bases and J 4 bases; bases outside gene matches: 0. CDR3 length equals 11 residues. In germline, CDR1 is DFQATT, CDR2 SNEGSKA (reference sequence). Here the CDR3 reads CSAGLADTQYF. As DNA, the CDR3 is TGCAGTGCTGGACTAGCAGATACGCAGTATTTT.

A single count supports this clone. The chain recombines TRBV19 with TRBJ2-3; 9 bases match TRBD2. Per the germline V gene, CDR1 is LNHDA and CDR2 is SQIVND (reference sequence). The CDR3 loop spans 16 amino acids. The V segment lost 4 bases and the J segment 2 bases; nucleotides outside the gene matches: 7. The CDR3 DNA reads TGTGCCAGTAGTACCCCGGCTAGCGGGGACACAGATACGCAGTATTTT. Its translation is CASSTPASGDTDTQYF.

The chain employs TRBV29-1 and TRBJ2-7, with D perhaps matching TRBD1 (6 bases). Germline V gene data show CDR1 as SQVTM and CDR2 as ANQGSEA. The V end was cut by 7 bases, the J end by 3 bases, with 13 bases between. This CDR3 contains 12 residues. CDR3 region: CSAQQGYYEQYF. The CDR3 DNA follows: TGCAGCGCTCAACAGGGATACTACGAGCAGTACTTC.

This clone has only a few counts. This chain connects TRBV6-4 to TRBJ2-2; D perhaps matches TRBD1 (6 bases). The CDR3 totals 13 residues. CDR1 and CDR2 from the germline V gene are MRHNA and SNTAGT. V dropped 4 bases and J dropped 7 bases, with 10 bases sitting between them. CDR3 DNA: TGTGCCAGCAGTGGGACAGCGGACGGGGAGCTGTTTTTT. As protein: CASSGTADGELFF.

This chain joins TRBV25-1 and TRBJ2-5; 9 nucleotides agree with TRBD1. The CDR3 has 16 residues. V shed 3 bases and J 2 bases; nucleotides not matched to a gene: 7. From germline, CDR1 is MGHDK and CDR2 SYGVNS. The CDR3 sequence: CASSDSTGGMQETQYF. CDR3 sequence (DNA): TGTGCCAGCAGTGATTCGACAGGGGGAATGCAAGAGACCCAGTACTTC.

The chain joins TRBV6-5 to TRBJ1-2; TRBD1 agrees at 7 bases. There are 14 residues in the CDR3. Germline values: CDR1 MNHEY, CDR2 SVGAGI. Germline trimming cut 4 bases from V and 3 bases from J; bases unmatched to any gene: 5. CDR3 DNA: TGTGCCAGCAGTTTTGTGACAGGGCACTATGGCTACACCTTC. It specifies CASSFVTGHYGYTF.

The rearrangement joins TRBV7-2 to TRBJ2-1; perhaps TRBD2 as D (6 bases). This CDR3 is 16 amino acids long. Germline V gene sequence: CDR1 SGHTA, CDR2 FQGNSA. V was shortened by 1 base and J by 1 base, with 11 bases between the two germline ends. CDR3 sequence reads: CASSLGREKSYNEQFF. The CDR3 DNA reads TGTGCCAGCAGCTTAGGGAGGGAAAAGTCCTACAATGAGCAGTTCTTC.

The chain joins TRBV9 to TRBJ2-1; TRBD2 agrees at 7 bases. The V gene end was trimmed by 4 bases and the J gene end by 5 bases; junction bases not matched to a gene: 3. Per germline, CDR1 SGDLS and CDR2 YYNGEE. The CDR3 has 13 amino acids. In nucleotides, the CDR3 is TGTGCCAGCAGCAATAGCGGGCACAATGAGCAGTTCTTC. Translated: CASSNSGHNEQFF.

This chain joins TRBV28 and TRBJ1-1, with a tentative D call TRBD1 (5 bases). The germline gives CDR1 MDHEN, CDR2 SYDVKM. The CDR3 runs to 15 residues. V gave up 3 bases and J gave up 2 bases, with 13 bases separating them. This chain's CDR3 is CASSFRAQGNTEAFF. In nucleotides, the CDR3 is TGTGCCAGCAGTTTCAGGGCTCAGGGTAACACTGAAGCTTTCTTT. Filled out from reference TRBV28 and TRBJ1-1, the complete variable domain reads DVKVTQSSRYLVKRTGEKVFLECVQDMDHENMFWYRQDPGLGLRLIYFSYDVKMKEKGDIPEGYSVSREKKERFSLILESASTNQTSMYLCASSFRAQGNTEAFFGQGTRLTVV.